What follows are 19 T cell receptor beta chains derived from one specimen sequenced in a study of regulatory T cells in long-lasting Graves disease. Sample time point: newly diagnosed GD, antithyroid drugs for less than 3 months. PBMC-derived RNA was used for the TCR library. In building TCR beta libraries, iRepertoire HTBI primers were used together with Arm-PCR of CDR3 regions. TCRdb used MiXCR to reprocess the multiplex PCR reads, holding one entry per CDR3 protein. The repertoire consists of approximately 560,000 distinct CDR3 sequences, with about 16% occurring once and the leading ten covering around 11%. These same records also appear under a second study, on T cells in Graves' hyperthyroidism and ophthalmopathy.

This specimen was peripheral blood mononuclear cells (PBMCs), taken at new diagnosis, from a patient treated with antithyroid drugs. Receptor source: a man between 18 and 29 years old with Graves disease.

In this sample, this clonotype turned up many times. The chain employs TRBV7-9 and TRBJ2-5; D gene ambiguous. The V end was cut by 5 bases, the J end by 5 bases, with 12 bases between. The CDR3 is made up of 13 amino acids. Germline V gene data show CDR1 as SEHNR and CDR2 as FQNEAQ (reference sequence). The CDR3, as DNA: TGTGCCAGCAGCCTCCTTGGGTATGAGACCCAGTACTTC. As protein: CASSLLGYETQYF.

The table lists this clonotype with many counts. The rearrangement links TRBV12-3 or TRBV12-4 to TRBJ1-1; 8 bases map to TRBD1. The CDR3 extends over 13 amino acids. The V gene end was trimmed by 6 bases and the J gene end by 6 bases; junction bases not matched to a gene: 6. The CDR3 DNA reads as TGTGCCAGCAGGGGACAGGAGACCCCTGAAGCTTTCTTT. Encoded protein: CASRGQETPEAFF.

This chain joins TRBV30 and TRBJ2-2; D gene unclear. CDR1 and CDR2 (germline): GTSNPN, SVGIG (reference sequence). V lost 2 bases and J lost 2, with 6 bases in between. This CDR3 spans 13 amino acids. The CDR3 sequence: CAWSHSNTGELFF. DNA for the CDR3: TGTGCCTGGAGTCACAGCAACACCGGGGAGCTGTTTTTT.

In this sample, this clonotype turned up many times. The rearrangement uses TRBV6-1 and TRBJ1-1, with 10 bases aligning to TRBD1. In germline, CDR1 is MNHNS, CDR2 SASEGT. The ends lost 5 bases at V and 3 bases at J; junction bases unmatched: 15. The CDR3 is made up of 18 amino acids. In DNA, the CDR3 is TGTGCCAGCAGTAGCATAGGGACAGGGGCACGGGTAGACACTGAAGCTTTCTTT. This encodes CASSSIGTGARVDTEAFF.

The chain employs TRBV20-1 and TRBJ1-2, with 7 bases fitting TRBD1. The CDR3 runs 14 residues. Germline CDR1 is DFQATT and CDR2 is SNEGSKA (reference sequence). With V trimmed by 7 bases and J by 1 base, 9 bases remained unmatched. This CDR3 reads CSVTNRGLNYGYTF. CDR3 coding DNA: TGCAGTGTTACTAACAGGGGACTTAACTATGGCTACACCTTC.

This clonotype was detected ten times or more. The genes are TRBV3-1 and TRBJ1-1; D gene uncertain. The CDR3 is made up of 13 amino acids. Trimming stripped 2 bases from V and 1 base from J, with 5 bases between. Germline V gives CDR1 LGHDT, CDR2 YNNKEL (reference sequence). In nucleotides, the CDR3 is TGTGCCAGCAGCCAACTGGGGAACACTGAAGCTTTCTTT. Its protein product is CASSQLGNTEAFF.

This clonotype has more than one count but fewer than ten. The chain has TRBV4-1 and TRBJ1-1, with unresolved D. The germline V and J ends were trimmed by 1 base and 1 base, with 10 bases remaining between them. CDR1 and CDR2 from the germline V gene are MGHRA and YSYEKL. The CDR3 extends over 15 amino acids. The CDR3 spells CASSQVHTPNTEAFF. For the CDR3, the DNA is TGCGCCAGCAGCCAAGTCCACACCCCGAACACTGAAGCTTTCTTT.

Here the CDR3 DNA reads TGTGCCAGTAGTATCCAGGGGATGAACACTGAAGCTTTCTTT. Amino acids: CASSIQGMNTEAFF. The rearrangement joins TRBV19 to TRBJ1-1, with D perhaps TRBD1 (6 bases). This CDR3 contains 14 residues. V was clipped by 3 bases and J by 0 bases, with 8 bases between them. Germline V gene sequence: CDR1 LNHDA, CDR2 SQIVND (reference sequence).

This clonotype was found a few times. The rearrangement links TRBV6-1 to TRBJ2-1; 11 positions match TRBD2. The CDR3 totals 15 residues. Looked up from germline, CDR1 is MNHNS and CDR2 is SASEGT. J gave up 10 bases and V 5 bases, and 10 bases lay outside the gene matches. The CDR3 nucleotides read TGTGCCAGCAGTCTTAGCGGGAGGGCCACTCACGAGCAGTTCTTC. Amino acid sequence: CASSLSGRATHEQFF.

This clonotype was seen a handful of times. The chain links TRBV19 to TRBJ1-1; D possibly corresponds to TRBD1 (5 bases). This CDR3 is built from 14 residues. V was clipped by 7 bases and J by 4 bases, with 16 bases between them. CDR1 and CDR2 (germline): LNHDA, SQIVND (reference sequence). The CDR3 spells CASTWQGGFTEAFF. DNA of the CDR3: TGTGCCAGTACGTGGCAGGGAGGATTCACTGAAGCTTTCTTT.

This clonotype was found many times. V is TRBV3-1 and J is TRBJ2-3; the D gene is possibly TRBD1 (6 bases). Trimming took off 2 bases at V and 2 bases at J, with 17 bases between the two ends. The germline V gene has CDR1 LGHDT and CDR2 YNNKEL (reference sequence). The CDR3 is 17 residues long. The CDR3 sequence: CASSQKVQGRYTDTQYF. In nucleotides, the CDR3 is TGTGCCAGCAGCCAAAAGGTCCAGGGGAGATACACAGATACGCAGTATTTT.

This clonotype showed up many times. The V and J genes are TRBV5-1 and TRBJ2-1; TRBD1 aligns across 8 bases. From germline, CDR1 is SGHRS and CDR2 YFSETQ. The CDR3 covers 15 residues. Trimming took 0 bases from V and 6 from J; bases not matched to a gene: 5. This chain's CDR3 is CASSLGGTGGNEQFF. The DNA for the CDR3 is TGCGCCAGCAGCTTGGGGGGCACAGGGGGCAATGAGCAGTTCTTC.

V gene TRBV27 combines with J gene TRBJ1-2; D possibly corresponds to TRBD1 (6 bases). The CDR3 loop spans 16 amino acids. Trimming removed 4 bases from V and 4 bases from J, with 19 bases in between. Germline CDR1 is MNHEY and CDR2 is SMNVEV (reference sequence). The CDR3 protein is CASSSQGNRDFYGYTF. For the CDR3, the DNA is TGTGCCAGCAGTTCGCAGGGTAACAGGGACTTCTATGGCTACACCTTC.

This clonotype was found a few times. DNA of the CDR3: TGTGCCAGCAGTTTTTTGCAGGAGTTCAGGCAGACCCAGTACTTC. As protein: CASSFLQEFRQTQYF. The genes are TRBV27 and TRBJ2-5; D gene ambiguous. V was clipped by 3 bases and J by 6 bases, with 17 bases between them. This CDR3 contains 15 residues. Germline-derived CDR1 and CDR2 are MNHEY and SMNVEV (reference sequence).

This clonotype was picked up many times. The V call is TRBV28, the J call TRBJ2-5, with 8 bases lining up with TRBD1. CDR1 and CDR2 from the germline V gene are MDHEN and SYDVKM. The CDR3 loop spans 16 amino acids. The ends lost 5 bases at V and 4 bases at J; junction bases unmatched: 12. The CDR3 is CASSNRRTGSGETQYF. The DNA for the CDR3 is TGTGCCAGCAGTAACCGAAGGACAGGGTCGGGAGAGACCCAGTACTTC. The whole variable domain, remainder taken from reference TRBV28 and TRBJ2-5, is DVKVTQSSRYLVKRTGEKVFLECVQDMDHENMFWYRQDPGLGLRLIYFSYDVKMKEKGDIPEGYSVSREKKERFSLILESASTNQTSMYLCASSNRRTGSGETQYFGPGTRLLVL.

This chain links TRBV7-9 with TRBJ1-6; 9 bases match TRBD1. Germline V gives CDR1 SEHNR, CDR2 FQNEAQ (reference sequence). The CDR3 is 15 residues long. V dropped 1 base and J dropped 7; count of bases not matched to a gene: 2. The CDR3 is CASSLDRGLNSPLHF. CDR3 nucleotides: TGTGCCAGCAGCTTAGACAGGGGGCTAAATTCACCCCTCCACTTT.

This clonotype has a handful of counts. CDR3 protein: CASSPRGTSGNTIYF. As DNA, the CDR3 is TGCGCCAGCAGCCCCAGGGGGACCTCTGGAAACACCATATATTTT. The J gene is TRBJ1-3, the V gene TRBV4-1; TRBD1 aligns across 7 bases. Germline CDR1 and CDR2: MGHRA and YSYEKL. The CDR3 totals 15 residues. Trimming cost V 4 bases and J 0 bases; bases outside gene matches: 3.

The J gene is TRBJ2-1, the V gene TRBV18; 14 nucleotides line up with TRBD2. CDR1 and CDR2 (germline): KGHSH, LQKENI. The CDR3 covers 16 residues. The trim removed 4 bases at V and 8 bases at J, leaving 7 bases unmatched. CDR3 sequence: CASSRTGTSGGDEQFF. Written as DNA, the CDR3 is TGTGCCAGCTCACGTACCGGGACTAGCGGGGGCGATGAGCAGTTCTTC.

This clonotype was observed at least ten times. V gene TRBV28 combines with J gene TRBJ2-7, with D perhaps matching TRBD1 (5 bases). The germline gives CDR1 MDHEN, CDR2 SYDVKM. V was shortened by 2 bases and J by 3 bases, with 8 bases between the two germline ends. CDR3 size: 13 residues. The CDR3: CASSLARDYEQYF. The CDR3 region has the DNA TGTGCCAGCAGTTTAGCCAGGGACTACGAGCAGTACTTC.